A single sample is the source of the 32 T cell receptor beta chains below, sequenced in a study of blood T cells in healthy people across ages. The second PCR ran roughly 7 to 12 cycles with a sample-barcoded 5' primer and J-beta primers. A single record per CDR3 protein comes from TCRdb applying MiXCR to the 5' RACE reads. The sample lists about 900,000 distinct CDR3 sequences, 62% occurring once. The material sequenced was blood. The receptors come from a man aged 25 to 45 in good health.

This sequence joins TRBV27 and TRBJ2-5; D might be TRBD1 or TRBD2, each matching 5 bases. TRBJ2-7 explains the end of the DNA better; the J call may be wrong. CDR1 is MNHEY and CDR2 is SMNVEV in the germline V gene (reference sequence). This CDR3 has 15 amino acids. The CDR3 DNA sequence: TGTGCCAGCAGTTCACTCCAGGGAGTCAGTTACGAGCAGTACTTC. Translation: CASSSLQGVSYEQYF.

This rearrangement joins TRBV29-1 to TRBJ1-1; possible D gene TRBD1, 5 bases. Germline V lookup: CDR1 SQVTM, CDR2 ANQGSEA. V dropped 4 bases and J dropped 0 bases, with 9 bases sitting between them. This CDR3 is 13 amino acids long. The CDR3 loop is CSVGGRLNTEAFF. For the CDR3, the DNA is TGCAGCGTTGGGGGCAGGTTGAACACTGAAGCTTTCTTT.

This rearrangement joins TRBV27 to TRBJ2-2; 11 positions agree with TRBD2. The CDR3 sequence is 18 residues long. Germline V gives CDR1 MNHEY, CDR2 SMNVEV (reference sequence). J gave up 0 bases and V 3 bases, and 6 bases lay outside the gene matches. DNA for the CDR3: TGTGCCAGCAGTTTCGCGACTAGCGGGGCCGCGAACACCGGGGAGCTGTTTTTT. This codes for CASSFATSGAANTGELFF.

The table lists this clonotype with a count of one. The chain uses TRBV20-1 and TRBJ2-1; D unresolved. With 7 bases removed from V and 5 bases from J, the gap between germline ends came to 9 bases. The CDR3 loop spans 11 amino acids. Germline V gene data show CDR1 as DFQATT and CDR2 as SNEGSKA (reference sequence). CDR3 in amino acids: CSVKENNEQFF. DNA for the CDR3: TGCAGTGTAAAGGAGAACAATGAGCAGTTCTTC.

The V call is TRBV10-3, the J call TRBJ2-7, with TRBD1 matching over 7 bases. Germline CDR1 and CDR2: ENHRY and SYGVKD. There are 15 residues in the CDR3. The ends lost 5 bases at V and 2 bases at J; junction bases unmatched: 9. Written as DNA, the CDR3 is TGTGCCATCAGTACCGCCTTGGACAGGACCTACGAGCAGTACTTC. It encodes CAISTALDRTYEQYF.

The CDR3 DNA reads as TGCGCCAGCAGCGACAGACAGGGACTCTCTGGGGCCAACGTCCTGACTTTC. Translated: CASSDRQGLSGANVLTF. The chain combines TRBV5-1 with TRBJ2-6; a weak D match, TRBD1 (7 bases). The germline gives CDR1 SGHRS, CDR2 YFSETQ. V was cut by 4 bases and J by 0 bases, with 14 bases left in between. CDR3 length: 17 residues.

V and J are TRBV20-1 and TRBJ2-2; 13 bases are shared with TRBD2. The CDR3 contains 15 residues. With V trimmed by 3 bases and J by 4 bases, 2 bases remained unmatched. Germline V gene data show CDR1 as DFQATT and CDR2 as SNEGSKA (reference sequence). The CDR3 loop reads CSASGTSGATGELFF. CDR3 bases: TGCAGTGCTAGCGGGACTAGCGGGGCCACCGGGGAGCTGTTTTTT.

The V gene is TRBV29-1, the J gene TRBJ2-1; D call uncertain. The germline V gene has CDR1 SQVTM and CDR2 ANQGSEA. The V end lost 2 bases, the J end lost 5 bases, and 19 bases lay between the germline ends. The CDR3 spans 16 residues. This CDR3 reads CSVERVGRTPHNEQFF. In DNA form, the CDR3 reads TGCAGCGTTGAAAGGGTGGGTAGGACGCCCCACAATGAGCAGTTCTTC.

A few counts support this clonotype. This chain connects TRBV6-2 or TRBV6-3 to TRBJ2-7; perhaps TRBD1 as D (6 bases). Germline-derived CDR1 and CDR2 are MNHEY and SVGEGT. The CDR3 has 15 amino acids. The V end was cut by 4 bases, the J end by 2 bases, with 15 bases between. The CDR3 DNA is TGTGCCAGCAGTTCCTCACGGGACAAAGCCTACGAGCAGTACTTC. This translates into CASSSSRDKAYEQYF.

This chain links TRBV7-2 with TRBJ2-7, with 8 bases matching TRBD2. With the DNA end fitting TRBJ2-5 better, the J assignment may be wrong. This CDR3 is 15 amino acids long. The V gene's germline CDR1 is SGHTA and CDR2 FQGNSA. The CDR3 bases are TGTGCCAGCAGCTTAGCCCCAGCGGGGGTGGAGACCCAGTACTTC. Its translation: CASSLAPAGVETQYF.

The V and J genes are TRBV4-3 and TRBJ2-4; 10 bases agree with TRBD1. Germline V lookup: CDR1 LGHNA, CDR2 YSLEER. The CDR3 has 16 residues. V gave up 4 bases and J gave up 1 base; unmatched junction bases: 4. CDR3 nucleotides: TGCGCCAGCAGCCGAGGGACAGGGGTTGCCAAAAACATTCAGTACTTC. It specifies CASSRGTGVAKNIQYF.

Points on this clonotype: Since a much larger clone is just one base distant, this may be a read error. The chain couples TRBV7-2 to TRBJ2-5; TRBD2 matches at 7 bases. Matching the DNA end better, TRBJ2-1 makes the J call doubtful. The CDR3 length is 15 residues. From germline, CDR1 is SGHTA and CDR2 FQGNSA. CDR3 sequence: CASRPAASGQETQFF. CDR3 nucleotide sequence: TGTGCCAGCAGACCAGCGGCTAGCGGCCAAGAGACCCAGTTCTTC.

There are a few counts of this clonotype. This chain uses TRBV20-1 with TRBJ2-1, with 7 bases fitting TRBD2. This CDR3 has 14 residues. Germline assignment: CDR1 DFQATT and CDR2 SNEGSKA (reference sequence). V was clipped by 4 bases and J by 7 bases; unmatched bases: 10. The CDR3 DNA reads TGCAGTGCTAAAGGTTCGACTAGCCAAAATGAGCAGTTCTTC. Translated, it gives CSAKGSTSQNEQFF.

This clonotype occurred a few times. V is TRBV7-6 and J is TRBJ1-2; D possibly corresponds to TRBD1 (5 bases). CDR1 and CDR2 from the germline V gene are SGHVS and FNYEAQ. The CDR3 spans 13 residues. Trimming removed 7 bases from V and 5 bases from J, with 14 bases in between. The CDR3: CASTPGQEYGYTF. As DNA, the CDR3 is TGTGCCAGCACCCCGGGGCAGGAATATGGCTACACCTTC.

The genes are TRBV4-1 and TRBJ1-4; 7 nucleotides match TRBD1. V shed 4 bases and J 3 bases; nucleotides not matched to a gene: 5. This CDR3 contains 15 residues. CDR1 is MGHRA and CDR2 is YSYEKL in the germline V gene. CDR3 sequence (DNA): TGCGCCAGCAGCCCCCAGACAGGGCCTAATGAAAAACTGTTTTTT. It yields the protein CASSPQTGPNEKLFF.

The chain employs TRBV5-4 and TRBJ2-5; TRBD1 might be the D (6 bases). The end of the DNA is better explained by TRBJ2-7, so the J call may be wrong. Per germline, CDR1 SGHNT and CDR2 YYREEE (reference sequence). This CDR3 region has 15 residues. CDR3 DNA: TGTGCCAGCAGCCCCCTCAGGGGACGGCTTACCGAGCAGTACTTC. Protein: CASSPLRGRLTEQYF.

This clonotype was detected a few times. This chain uses TRBV12-3 or TRBV12-4 with TRBJ2-7; no firm D call. V was cut by 2 bases and J by 0 bases, with 8 bases left in between. This CDR3 spans 14 amino acids. In DNA, the CDR3 is TGTGCCAGCAGTTTACGACGGAGCTCCTACGAGCAGTACTTC. Amino acids: CASSLRRSSYEQYF.

The chain employs TRBV5-5 and TRBJ1-2; D is ambiguous. The germline CDR1 and CDR2 sequences are SGHKS and YYEKEE (reference sequence). V was shortened by 1 base and J by 5 bases, with 18 bases between the two germline ends. The CDR3 runs 16 residues. The CDR3 protein is CASSLLASDLWYGYTF. The DNA of the CDR3 is TGTGCCAGCAGCTTGCTCGCCAGCGATTTGTGGTATGGCTACACCTTC.

This clonotype was detected many times. The chain combines TRBV20-1 with TRBJ2-1; 10 bases line up with TRBD1. Looked up from germline, CDR1 is DFQATT and CDR2 is SNEGSKA (reference sequence). Trimming at V came to 3 bases and at J to 8 bases, leaving 10 bases not matched to a gene. The CDR3 spans 15 residues. CDR3 DNA: TGCAGTGCTAGGGACTCCGGGACAGGGGTAGATGAGCAGTTCTTC. It translates to CSARDSGTGVDEQFF.

This clonotype was counted only a few times. The chain joins TRBV6-2 or TRBV6-3 to TRBJ1-1, with D unclear. The CDR3 length is 12 residues. Germline V gene data show CDR1 as MNHEY and CDR2 as SVGEGT. Deletions cut 4 bases from V and 4 bases from J, with 7 bases between. CDR3 bases: TGTGCCAGCAGTTCAAGGGTCACTGAAGCTTTCTTT. Protein sequence: CASSSRVTEAFF.

V and J are TRBV27 and TRBJ2-1, with 8 bases aligning to TRBD2. J gave up 5 bases and V 3 bases, and 3 bases lay outside the gene matches. The CDR3 covers 14 residues. Germline assignment: CDR1 MNHEY and CDR2 SMNVEV (reference sequence). This CDR3 reads CASSFSGGDNEQFF. CDR3 DNA sequence: TGTGCCAGCAGTTTTTCGGGGGGGGACAATGAGCAGTTCTTC.

The gene calls are TRBV6-2 or TRBV6-3 and TRBJ2-5, with TRBD1 identical over 11 bases. V dropped 6 bases and J dropped 5; count of bases not matched to a gene: 11. The CDR3 spans 16 residues. Germline CDR1 reads MNHEY; CDR2 reads SVGEGT. The CDR3 spells CASRPGQGAYWETQYF. In DNA, the CDR3 is TGTGCCAGCAGGCCAGGACAGGGGGCGTACTGGGAGACCCAGTACTTC.

V usage is TRBV7-8 and J usage is TRBJ2-1; 7 bases agree with TRBD2. The CDR3 sequence is 15 residues long. The germline CDR1 and CDR2 sequences are SGHVS and FQNEAQ. With 5 bases clipped from V and 4 bases from J, the junction kept 8 bases outside the gene matches. The CDR3 coding sequence is TGTGCCAGCAGCCCGGACCGGGGAGGGTACAATGAGCAGTTCTTC. It is translated as CASSPDRGGYNEQFF.

The chain combines TRBV15 with TRBJ2-5; the D call may be TRBD1 or TRBD2 (5 bases each). The CDR3 consists of 16 residues. V was clipped by 0 bases and J by 4 bases, with 15 bases between them. Germline V lookup: CDR1 LNHNV, CDR2 YYDKDF (reference sequence). The CDR3 DNA reads TGTGCCACCAGCAGAGAAGCCGGGACGAGGGGAGAGACCCAGTACTTC. Its translation: CATSREAGTRGETQYF.

The CDR3 loop reads CASSLLSGTPLHPRYF. CDR3 nucleotide sequence: TGTGCCAGCAGCTTGCTTTCCGGGACTCCACTTCACCCGAGGTATTTT. The gene calls are TRBV12-3 or TRBV12-4 and TRBJ2-3; D might be TRBD2 (6 bases). CDR3 size: 16 residues. The V gene lost 6 bases and the J gene lost 14 bases, with 30 bases spanning the gap.

This clonotype was seen at least ten times. The CDR3 sequence is CASSLGQGGYTF. The CDR3 DNA follows: TGTGCCAGCAGCCTGGGACAAGGGGGCTACACCTTC. The chain uses TRBV7-9 and TRBJ1-2; weak D call: TRBD1 (6 bases). This CDR3 has 12 residues. Trimming removed 5 bases at V and 8 bases at J, with 12 bases between. Germline V gene sequence: CDR1 SEHNR, CDR2 FQNEAQ (reference sequence). Full variable domain (rest looked up from reference TRBV7-9 and TRBJ1-2): DTGVSQNPRHKITKRGQNVTFRCDPISEHNRLYWYRQTLGQGPEFLTYFQNEAQLEKSRLLSDRFSAERPKGSFSTLEIQRTEQGDSAMYLCASSLGQGGYTFGSGTRLTVV.

This clonotype was seen a few times. The rearrangement links TRBV6-4 to TRBJ2-1, with 11 bases lining up with TRBD1. This CDR3 region has 18 residues. V shed 6 bases, J shed 0 bases, and the junction held 10 bases outside the gene matches. Germline V gene sequence: CDR1 MRHNA, CDR2 SNTAGT. CDR3 nucleotide sequence: TGTGCCAGCAGGAGGACAGGGGGCGCAGGAGCCTCCTACAATGAGCAGTTCTTC. Its protein product is CASRRTGGAGASYNEQFF.

The V and J genes are TRBV15 and TRBJ2-7; D call uncertain. Germline-derived CDR1 and CDR2 are LNHNV and YYDKDF (reference sequence). V was pared by 3 bases and J by 0 bases, with 6 bases between. This CDR3 contains 13 residues. DNA for the CDR3: TGTGCCACCAGCAGCCCCCGCTCCTACGAGCAGTACTTC. Translating gives CATSSPRSYEQYF. Combining the CDR3 with reference TRBV15 and TRBJ2-7 gives the whole variable domain DAMVIQNPRYQVTQFGKPVTLSCSQTLNHNVMYWYQQKSSQAPKLLFHYYDKDFNNEADTPDNFQSRRPNTSFCFLDIRSPGLGDTAMYLCATSSPRSYEQYFGPGTRLTVT.

This chain uses TRBV7-9 with TRBJ1-4; D gene uncertain. Germline assignment: CDR1 SEHNR and CDR2 FQNEAQ (reference sequence). The CDR3 totals 15 residues. V was clipped by 2 bases and J by 1 base, with 8 bases between them. CDR3 in DNA: TGTGCCAGCAGCTTAAACAGCGTAACTAATGAAAAACTGTTTTTT. Translated: CASSLNSVTNEKLFF.

V usage is TRBV9 and J usage is TRBJ2-5; 7 bases are a match to TRBD1. Looked up from germline, CDR1 is SGDLS and CDR2 is YYNGEE. V shed 2 bases and J 2 bases; nucleotides not matched to a gene: 6. This CDR3 is 15 amino acids long. The CDR3 DNA is TGTGCCAGCAGCGTTTACCCGGGACAGCAAGAGACCCAGTACTTC. It encodes CASSVYPGQQETQYF.

The chain carries TRBV5-1 and TRBJ1-1; 9 positions agree with TRBD1. The germline gives CDR1 SGHRS, CDR2 YFSETQ. Trimming took 0 bases from V and 0 from J; bases not matched to a gene: 6. This CDR3 spans 17 amino acids. CDR3 residues: CASSLEGTGIMNTEAFF. The CDR3 nucleotides are TGCGCCAGCAGCTTGGAGGGGACAGGGATAATGAACACTGAAGCTTTCTTT.

This clonotype has more than one count but fewer than ten. The rearrangement uses TRBV20-1 and TRBJ2-1; D unclear. The tail of the sequence fits TRBJ2-7 better, so the J call may be wrong. Germline loops: CDR1 DFQATT, CDR2 SNEGSKA (reference sequence). The CDR3 totals 12 residues. CDR3 loop: CSARLDAHEQYF. The CDR3 bases are TGCAGTGCTAGATTGGACGCCCACGAGCAGTACTTC.